This T cell receptor beta chain is drawn from a study of CD8+CD57+ T cells in acquired aplastic anemia. Whole-study context: Sorted CD4+ and CD8+ cells yielded DNA averaging around 3.2 ug. In CD4+ cells, healthy donors produced an average of about 10 million reads.

The CDR3 has 15 residues. V was pared by 3 bases and J by 3 bases, with 14 bases between. The germline gives CDR1 DFQATT, CDR2 SNEGSKA (reference sequence). Findings and limits, study-wide: Comparison of patients with controls identified roughly 27 shared CD8+ CDR3 sequences. CD8+ Simpson's diversity did not differ significantly between patients and controls.

This clonotype came up once. Its cognate antigen is unknown. Using genomic DNA as the template, TCR beta VDJ and CDR3 profiling was carried out. MiXCR, run by TCRdb on the reads, gives a single entry per CDR3 protein. The sample holds approximately 32,000 distinct CDR3 sequences, more than 75% seen once. The clonotype was recovered from a human donor in good health, serving as a control. Sequencing was done on a sample of sorted CD4+, CD8+, or CD8+CD57+ T cells (not recorded which) from PBMCs. The chain has TRBV20-1 and TRBJ1-4; the D gene is possibly TRBD1 (5 bases). In nucleotides, the CDR3 is TGCAGTGCTAGCATTATAGGGGTGGCTAATGAAAAACTGTTTTTT. This gives the protein CSASIIGVANEKLFF.